A single sample is the source of the 26 T cell receptor beta chains below, sequenced in a study of beta chain features in type 1 diabetes. The entirety of the isolated RNA underwent reverse transcription, so expressed TCRB transcripts were sequenced. Sequenced by immunoSEQ multiplex PCR; TCRdb stores in-frame clones only, minus some. This table holds about 150,000 clones, roughly 53% found once. Specimen: Tregs from blood. The receptors come from a young man in good health.

The gene calls are TRBV29-1 and TRBJ2-3; 10 bases match TRBD1. The germline gives CDR1 SQVTM, CDR2 ANQGSEA. The CDR3 has 14 amino acids. V was pared by 6 bases and J by 3 bases, with 6 bases of the junction left unmatched. The CDR3 is CSVGTGVVTDTQYF. The DNA of the CDR3 is TGCAGCGTCGGGACAGGGGTAGTGACAGATACGCAGTATTTT.

This clone has only one observation. The chain employs TRBV28 and TRBJ2-7; 8 nucleotides line up with TRBD2. This CDR3 region has 14 residues. Germline-derived CDR1 and CDR2 are MDHEN and SYDVKM. The V and J ends lost 6 bases and 9 bases, in that order; junction bases with no gene match: 13. The DNA of the CDR3 is TGTGCCAGCAGACCGACTAGCGTCAACCGGGGGCAGTACTTC. It yields the protein CASRPTSVNRGQYF.

The V call is TRBV28, the J call TRBJ1-6; TRBD1 matches 8 bases. This CDR3 is 14 amino acids long. V was clipped by 6 bases and J by 6 bases; unmatched bases: 4. Germline CDR1 is MDHEN and CDR2 is SYDVKM. The CDR3 sequence is CASSPGQGNSPLHF. As DNA, the CDR3 is TGTGCCAGCAGCCCCGGACAGGGTAATTCACCCCTCCACTTT.

The chain links TRBV6-1 to TRBJ1-2, with 8 positions matching TRBD1. This CDR3 is built from 14 residues. With V trimmed by 5 bases and J by 7 bases, 9 bases remained unmatched. CDR1 and CDR2 from the germline V gene are MNHNS and SASEGT. In DNA form, the CDR3 reads TGTGCCAGCAGTCAAGACAGGGGAATGGGTGGCTACACCTTC. Encoded protein: CASSQDRGMGGYTF.

The rearrangement joins TRBV18 to TRBJ2-7, with a weak D call TRBD1 (6 bases). The CDR3 contains 16 residues. The V gene's germline CDR1 is KGHSH and CDR2 LQKENI. V lost 2 bases, J lost 0 bases, and 14 bases lay in between. CDR3 in DNA: TGTGCCAGCTCACCAACCAGGGGTGAAGACTCCTACGAGCAGTACTTC. It translates to CASSPTRGEDSYEQYF.

The chain employs TRBV7-9 and TRBJ2-4; D gene unclear. Germline CDR1 and CDR2: SEHNR and FQNEAQ (reference sequence). The V gene lost 5 bases and the J gene lost 7 bases, with 12 bases spanning the gap. The CDR3 sequence is 13 residues long. CDR3 region: CASSPRWSNIQYF. The CDR3 region has the DNA TGTGCCAGCAGCCCTAGGTGGTCCAACATTCAGTACTTC.

The chain combines TRBV28 with TRBJ1-2; 7 bases map to TRBD1. The germline V gene encodes CDR1 MDHEN and CDR2 SYDVKM. This CDR3 has 14 residues. V shed 8 bases, J shed 3 bases, and the junction held 9 bases outside the gene matches. CDR3 bases: TGTGCCAGCGACAGCCACGGGACAGACTATGGCTACACCTTC. Its protein product is CASDSHGTDYGYTF.

This chain joins TRBV28 and TRBJ1-2; the D gene is possibly TRBD1 (5 bases). With 2 bases removed from V and 4 bases from J, the gap between germline ends came to 8 bases. The CDR3 length is 13 residues. CDR1 is MDHEN, CDR2 SYDVKM, per germline. The DNA for the CDR3 is TGTGCCAGCAGTTTACAGGGTGGCTATGGCTACACCTTC. It yields the protein CASSLQGGYGYTF.

J is TRBJ2-3 and V is TRBV2; no reliable D call. The CDR3 covers 12 residues. Trimming left V 6 bases short and J 10 bases short, with 14 bases between. Germline lookup yields CDR1 SNHLY and CDR2 FYNNEI. DNA of the CDR3: TGTGCCAGCAGACGTAATTACGAGGCGCAGTATTTT. Translation: CASRRNYEAQYF.

This clone was picked up a small number of times. The chain links TRBV30 to TRBJ1-2, with 8 bases lining up with TRBD1. The CDR3 length is 12 residues. Germline lookup yields CDR1 GTSNPN and CDR2 SVGIG (reference sequence). Germline trimming cut 4 bases from V and 4 bases from J; bases unmatched to any gene: 2. The CDR3 sequence: CAWTTGGYGYTF. The CDR3 bases are TGTGCCTGGACCACAGGGGGCTATGGCTACACCTTC.

The chain combines TRBV7-2 with TRBJ2-7; 12 positions agree with TRBD2. CDR3 length equals 15 residues. Germline V gene sequence: CDR1 SGHTA, CDR2 FQGNSA. V lost 5 bases, J lost 2 bases, and 4 bases stayed unmatched. The CDR3 is CASSKTSGRTYEQYF. The CDR3 nucleotides read TGTGCCAGCAGCAAGACTAGCGGGAGAACCTACGAGCAGTACTTC.

This chain links TRBV7-2 with TRBJ2-3, with TRBD2 identical over 7 bases. CDR1 is SGHTA and CDR2 is FQGNSA in the germline V gene. The J segment lost 6 bases and the V segment lost 7 bases, leaving 7 bases of the junction unmatched. This CDR3 has 13 residues. This CDR3 is CASTRGSGDTQYF. The DNA for the CDR3 is TGTGCCAGCACCCGCGGGAGTGGGGATACGCAGTATTTT.

The chain is built from TRBV5-1 and TRBJ2-3; 10 bases fit TRBD1. Per germline, CDR1 SGHRS and CDR2 YFSETQ. V lost 5 bases and J lost 4; bases outside the gene matches: 1. The CDR3 runs to 13 residues. Here the CDR3 reads CASRTGGSDTQYF. CDR3 DNA: TGCGCCAGCAGGACAGGGGGCTCAGATACGCAGTATTTT. Full variable domain (missing parts from reference TRBV5-1 and TRBJ2-3): KAGVTQTPRYLIKTRGQQVTLSCSPISGHRSVSWYQQTPGQGLQFLFEYFSETQRNKGNFPGRFSGRQFSNSRSEMNVSTLELGDSALYLCASRTGGSDTQYFGPGTRLTVL.

The chain employs TRBV15 and TRBJ2-2; 7 bases line up with TRBD1. Germline CDR1 is LNHNV and CDR2 is YYDKDF (reference sequence). The length of the CDR3 is 15 residues. J was trimmed by 1 base and V by 3 bases; bases with no gene match: 2. The CDR3 reads CATSRDRRNTGELFF. CDR3 nucleotides: TGTGCCACCAGCAGGGACAGGCGGAACACCGGGGAGCTGTTTTTT. Full variable domain (remainder filled in from reference TRBV15 and TRBJ2-2): DAMVIQNPRYQVTQFGKPVTLSCSQTLNHNVMYWYQQKSSQAPKLLFHYYDKDFNNEADTPDNFQSRRPNTSFCFLDIRSPGLGDTAMYLCATSRDRRNTGELFFGEGSRLTVL.

J is TRBJ1-5 and V is TRBV19; no firm D call. The CDR3 is 13 residues long. V shed 4 bases and J shed 9 bases, with 13 bases lying between them. Germline V gives CDR1 LNHDA, CDR2 SQIVND (reference sequence). The CDR3 loop is CASSTGMEWPQHF. Here the CDR3 DNA reads TGTGCCAGTAGTACGGGGATGGAGTGGCCCCAGCATTTT. Full variable domain (rest looked up from reference TRBV19 and TRBJ1-5): DGGITQSPKYLFRKEGQNVTLSCEQNLNHDAMYWYRQDPGQGLRLIYYSQIVNDFQKGDIAEGYSVSREKKESFPLTVTSAQKNPTAFYLCASSTGMEWPQHFGDGTRLSIL.

The chain has TRBV5-1 and TRBJ2-1, with 11 bases matching TRBD2. Trimming at V came to 4 bases and at J to 4 bases, leaving 10 bases not matched to a gene. CDR1 and CDR2 from the germline V gene are SGHRS and YFSETQ. The CDR3 is made up of 17 amino acids. The CDR3 reads CASSAYVLAGAYNEQFF. In DNA, the CDR3 is TGCGCCAGCAGCGCTTACGTACTAGCGGGGGCTTACAATGAGCAGTTCTTC.

This chain links TRBV27 with TRBJ2-5; TRBD1 matches 7 bases. The J call is in doubt because the DNA end fits TRBJ2-7 better. The CDR3 length is 16 residues. The germline V gene has CDR1 MNHEY and CDR2 SMNVEV (reference sequence). CDR3 loop: CASSSIPGQRSYEQYF. As DNA, the CDR3 is TGTGCCAGCAGTTCCATCCCGGGACAGAGGTCCTACGAGCAGTACTTC.

The rearrangement uses TRBV6-5 and TRBJ2-7; 7 bases line up with TRBD1. The CDR3 is 15 amino acids. V dropped 5 bases and J dropped 5; count of bases not matched to a gene: 12. Germline-derived CDR1 and CDR2 are MNHEY and SVGAGI. The CDR3 region is CASSPRTRGLDEQYF. The CDR3 DNA sequence: TGTGCCAGCAGTCCCCGAACCAGGGGGTTAGACGAGCAGTACTTC.

This chain uses TRBV4-1 with TRBJ2-7, with D unresolved. V was cut by 4 bases and J by 4 bases, with 17 bases left in between. This CDR3 has 15 residues. Germline CDR1 reads MGHRA; CDR2 reads YSYEKL. CDR3 sequence reads: CASSLSSARIYEQYF. DNA of the CDR3: TGCGCCAGCAGCCTTAGTTCAGCGCGTATTTACGAGCAGTACTTC.

The chain carries TRBV28 and TRBJ2-2; D unresolved. The length of the CDR3 is 14 residues. CDR1 and CDR2 (germline): MDHEN, SYDVKM. Deletions cut 2 bases from V and 8 bases from J, with 12 bases between. This CDR3 is CASSLQAGLGELFF. CDR3 sequence (DNA): TGTGCCAGCAGTTTACAGGCAGGATTGGGGGAGCTGTTTTTT.

The CDR3 DNA follows: TGTGCCAGCAGCCAAGTGGTTAGAGCGGGGGGCTCGTTACTCAATGAGCAGTTCTTC. Protein: CASSQVVRAGGSLLNEQFF. J is TRBJ2-1 and V is TRBV4-2; 9 bases match TRBD2. The germline V gene has CDR1 LGHNA and CDR2 YNFKEQ. The ends lost 1 base at V and 6 bases at J; junction bases unmatched: 16. CDR3 size: 19 residues.

CDR3 sequence: CASSFIQGGGTEAFF. In DNA form, the CDR3 reads TGCGCCAGCAGCTTTATACAGGGGGGTGGCACTGAAGCTTTCTTT. The chain has TRBV5-1 and TRBJ1-1; 8 bases map to TRBD1. Germline values: CDR1 SGHRS, CDR2 YFSETQ. The CDR3 contains 15 residues. V shed 2 bases, J shed 4 bases, and the junction held 7 bases outside the gene matches.

The chain couples TRBV4-3 to TRBJ2-3; tentative D call: TRBD2 (5 bases). The CDR3 has 15 residues. Germline V gene lookup returns CDR1 LGHNA and CDR2 YSLEER. Trimming removed 2 bases at V and 4 bases at J, with 13 bases between. The CDR3 region has the DNA TGCGCCAGCAGCCAACGGGGTCTAGCATCAGATACGCAGTATTTT. It specifies CASSQRGLASDTQYF.

In DNA, the CDR3 is TGTGCCAGCAGCCCGCGGAGCGGGAGTCGCACAGATACGCAGTATTTT. It codes for CASSPRSGSRTDTQYF. The V call is TRBV7-2, the J call TRBJ2-3; 8 bases fit TRBD2. Germline V gene sequence: CDR1 SGHTA, CDR2 FQGNSA. J was trimmed by 1 base and V by 5 bases; bases with no gene match: 8. This CDR3 spans 16 amino acids.

The V gene is TRBV9, the J gene TRBJ2-7; 9 positions match TRBD2. The CDR3 is 15 amino acids. V trimming: 2 bases; J trimming: 2 bases; junction bases outside the gene matches: 5. Germline loops: CDR1 SGDLS, CDR2 YYNGEE. The CDR3 spells CASSVASGTAYEQYF. Here the CDR3 DNA reads TGTGCCAGCAGCGTGGCTAGCGGGACCGCCTACGAGCAGTACTTC.

The rearrangement links TRBV9 to TRBJ2-3; 11 bases agree with TRBD2. CDR1 and CDR2 (germline): SGDLS, YYNGEE. After removal of 2 bases from V and 5 bases from J, the junction contained 4 bases not matched to a gene. This CDR3 is 15 amino acids long. This CDR3 reads CASSVSGRERDTQYF. The CDR3 DNA sequence: TGTGCCAGCAGCGTTAGCGGGAGGGAACGAGATACGCAGTATTTT. Full variable domain (rest looked up from reference TRBV9 and TRBJ2-3): DSGVTQTPKHLITATGQRVTLRCSPRSGDLSVYWYQQSLDQGLQFLIQYYNGEERAKGNILERFSAQQFPDLHSELNLSSLELGDSALYFCASSVSGRERDTQYFGPGTRLTVL.